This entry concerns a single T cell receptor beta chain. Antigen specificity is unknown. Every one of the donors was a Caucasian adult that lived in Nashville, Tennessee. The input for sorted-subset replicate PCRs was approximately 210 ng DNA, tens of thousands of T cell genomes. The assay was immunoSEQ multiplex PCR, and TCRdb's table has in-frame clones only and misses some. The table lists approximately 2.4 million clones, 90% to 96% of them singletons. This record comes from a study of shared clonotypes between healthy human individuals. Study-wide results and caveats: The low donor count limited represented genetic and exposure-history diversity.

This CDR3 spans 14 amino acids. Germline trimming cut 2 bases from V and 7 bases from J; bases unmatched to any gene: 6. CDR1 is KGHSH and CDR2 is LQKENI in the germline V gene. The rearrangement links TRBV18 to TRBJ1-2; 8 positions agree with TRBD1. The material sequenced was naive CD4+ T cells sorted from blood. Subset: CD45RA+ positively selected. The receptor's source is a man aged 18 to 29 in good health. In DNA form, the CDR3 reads TGTGCCAGCTCACCAGGACAGGGAAACGGTGGCTACACCTTC. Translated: CASSPGQGNGGYTF.